This TCR beta chain was documented in a study of blood T cell repertoires in COVID-19. The wider study: COVID-19 samples collected from the United States, Italy and Spain covered acute and convalescent phases. Sample material is recorded as cDNA or gDNA derived from T cells, B-cell-depleted T cells, or PBMCs.

The CDR3 extends over 14 amino acids. Germline V gene sequence: CDR1 SNHLY, CDR2 FYNNEI. V was trimmed by 6 bases and J by 4 bases, leaving 15 bases between them. Methods used by the authors: Estimates of nucleated cell counts were drawn from the amplification of reference gene primers. Repertoires were generated with immunoSEQ multiplex PCR, while TCRdb's copy carries only in-frame clones and drops some. The D gene and trimming were derived from the DNA, and the V and J assignments and clone size from that table. Among some 50,000 clones listed, 75% to 85% were seen once. The sample holds a few counts of this clone.

The receptor was derived from a man aged 80 or over in a cohort sampled during active COVID-19. Sequenced: peripheral blood. V and J are TRBV2 and TRBJ2-5, with D tentatively TRBD1 (5 bases). The CDR3 protein is CASRPTVFSETQYF. In DNA form, the CDR3 reads TGTGCCAGCAGACCGACAGTCTTTTCAGAGACCCAGTACTTC.